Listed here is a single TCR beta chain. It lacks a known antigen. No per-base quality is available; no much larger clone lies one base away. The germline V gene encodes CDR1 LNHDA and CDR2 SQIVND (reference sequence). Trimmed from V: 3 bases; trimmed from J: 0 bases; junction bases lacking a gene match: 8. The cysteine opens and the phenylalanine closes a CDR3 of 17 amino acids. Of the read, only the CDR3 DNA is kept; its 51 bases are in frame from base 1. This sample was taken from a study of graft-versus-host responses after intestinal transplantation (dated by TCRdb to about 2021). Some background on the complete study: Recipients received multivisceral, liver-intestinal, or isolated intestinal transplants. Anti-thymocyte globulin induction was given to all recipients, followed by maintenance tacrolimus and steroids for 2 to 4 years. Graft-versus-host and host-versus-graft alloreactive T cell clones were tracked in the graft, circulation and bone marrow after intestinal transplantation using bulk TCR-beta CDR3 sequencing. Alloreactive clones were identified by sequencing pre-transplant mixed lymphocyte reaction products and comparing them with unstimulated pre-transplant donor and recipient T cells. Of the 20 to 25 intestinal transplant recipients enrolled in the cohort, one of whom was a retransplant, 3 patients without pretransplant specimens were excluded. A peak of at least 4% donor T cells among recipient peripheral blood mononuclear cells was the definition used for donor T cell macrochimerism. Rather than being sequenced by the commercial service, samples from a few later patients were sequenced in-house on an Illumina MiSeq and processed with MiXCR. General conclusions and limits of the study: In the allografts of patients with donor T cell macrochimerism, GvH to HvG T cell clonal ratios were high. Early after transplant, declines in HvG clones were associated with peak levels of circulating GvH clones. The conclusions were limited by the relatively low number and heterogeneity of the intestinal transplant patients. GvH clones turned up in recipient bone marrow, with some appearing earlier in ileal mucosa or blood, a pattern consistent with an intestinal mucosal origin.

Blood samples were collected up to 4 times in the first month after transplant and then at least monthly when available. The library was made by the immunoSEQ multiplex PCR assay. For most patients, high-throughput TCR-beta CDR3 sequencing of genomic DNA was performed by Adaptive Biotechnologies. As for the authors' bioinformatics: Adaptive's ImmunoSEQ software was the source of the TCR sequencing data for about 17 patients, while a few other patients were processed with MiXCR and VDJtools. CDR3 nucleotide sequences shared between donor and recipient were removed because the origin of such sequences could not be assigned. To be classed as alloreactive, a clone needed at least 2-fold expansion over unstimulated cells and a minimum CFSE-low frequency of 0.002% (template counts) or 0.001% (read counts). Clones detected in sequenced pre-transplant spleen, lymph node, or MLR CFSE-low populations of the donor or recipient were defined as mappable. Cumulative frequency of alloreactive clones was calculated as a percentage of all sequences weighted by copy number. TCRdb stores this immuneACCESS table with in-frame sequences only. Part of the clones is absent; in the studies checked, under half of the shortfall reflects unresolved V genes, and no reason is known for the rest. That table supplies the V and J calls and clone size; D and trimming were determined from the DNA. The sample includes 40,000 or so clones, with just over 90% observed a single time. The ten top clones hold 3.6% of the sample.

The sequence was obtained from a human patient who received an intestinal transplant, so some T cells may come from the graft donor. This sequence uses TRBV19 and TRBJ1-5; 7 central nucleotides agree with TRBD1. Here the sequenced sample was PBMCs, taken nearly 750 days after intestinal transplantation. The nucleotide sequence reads TGTGCCAGTAGTATTACGGGACAGACATATAGCAATCAGCCCCAGCATTTT. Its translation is CASSITGQTYSNQPQHF.